The present TCR beta chain was sequenced within a study of cytomegalovirus exposure and HLA in healthy donors. The donors comprised healthy bone marrow donors. PCR primers comprised 60 Vbeta and 13 Jbeta primers. Generated by immunoSEQ multiplex PCR, the TCRdb table keeps only in-frame clones and is missing some. The sample gives about 130,000 clones, about three quarters of which show up once; 1.1% is in the top ten. V was pared by 6 bases and J by 3 bases, with 14 bases of the junction left unmatched. The CDR3 is 17 amino acids. CDR1 and CDR2 from the germline V gene are LNHDA and SQIVND (reference sequence). This clone came up once.

The rearrangement links TRBV19 to TRBJ2-3; 8 bases line up with TRBD2. This clonotype originated in a woman aged 25 to 39 in good health and CMV-seronegative. The sequenced sample was PBMCs. The CDR3 sequence is CASRRSGISGRTDTQYF. DNA for the CDR3: TGTGCCAGTAGGCGTAGCGGGATTTCGGGAAGGACAGATACGCAGTATTTT.